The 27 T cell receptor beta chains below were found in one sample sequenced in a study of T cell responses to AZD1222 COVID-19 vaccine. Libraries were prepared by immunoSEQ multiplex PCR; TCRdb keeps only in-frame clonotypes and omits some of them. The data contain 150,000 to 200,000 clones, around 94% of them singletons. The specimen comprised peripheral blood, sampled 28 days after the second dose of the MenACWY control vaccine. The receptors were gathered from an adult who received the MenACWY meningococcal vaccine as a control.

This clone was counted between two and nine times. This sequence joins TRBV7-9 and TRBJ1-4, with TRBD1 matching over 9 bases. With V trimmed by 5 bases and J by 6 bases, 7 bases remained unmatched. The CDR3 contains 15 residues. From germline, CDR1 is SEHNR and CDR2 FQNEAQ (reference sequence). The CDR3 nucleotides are TGTGCCAGCAGCCCTACCGGGACAGGGTATGAAAAACTGTTTTTT. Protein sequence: CASSPTGTGYEKLFF. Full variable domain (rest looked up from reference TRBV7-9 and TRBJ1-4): DTGVSQNPRHKITKRGQNVTFRCDPISEHNRLYWYRQTLGQGPEFLTYFQNEAQLEKSRLLSDRFSAERPKGSFSTLEIQRTEQGDSAMYLCASSPTGTGYEKLFFGSGTQLSVL.

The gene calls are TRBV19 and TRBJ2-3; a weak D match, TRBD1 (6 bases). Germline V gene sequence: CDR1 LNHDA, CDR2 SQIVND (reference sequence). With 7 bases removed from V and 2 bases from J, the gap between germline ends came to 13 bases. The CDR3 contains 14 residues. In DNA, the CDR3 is TGTGCCAGTACCAGGGACAAACTCACAGATACGCAGTATTTT. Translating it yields CASTRDKLTDTQYF.

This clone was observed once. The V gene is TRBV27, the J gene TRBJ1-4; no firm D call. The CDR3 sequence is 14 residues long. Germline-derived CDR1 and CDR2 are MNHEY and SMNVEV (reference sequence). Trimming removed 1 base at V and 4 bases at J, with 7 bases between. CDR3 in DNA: TGTGCCAGCAGTTTATATCGTAATAATGAAAAACTGTTTTTT. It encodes CASSLYRNNEKLFF.

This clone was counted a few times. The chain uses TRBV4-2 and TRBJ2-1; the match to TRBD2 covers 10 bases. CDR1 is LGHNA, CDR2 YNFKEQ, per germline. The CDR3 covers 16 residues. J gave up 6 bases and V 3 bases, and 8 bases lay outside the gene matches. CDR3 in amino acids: CASSHPSSGGLNEQFF. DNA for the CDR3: TGTGCCAGCAGCCACCCTTCTAGCGGGGGTCTCAATGAGCAGTTCTTC.

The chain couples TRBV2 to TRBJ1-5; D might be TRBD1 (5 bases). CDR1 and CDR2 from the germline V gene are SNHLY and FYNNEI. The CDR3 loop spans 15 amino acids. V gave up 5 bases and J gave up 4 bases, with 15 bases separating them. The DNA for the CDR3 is TGTGCCAGCAGTACTCAGACAGAAATTAATCAGCCCCAGCATTTT. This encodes CASSTQTEINQPQHF.

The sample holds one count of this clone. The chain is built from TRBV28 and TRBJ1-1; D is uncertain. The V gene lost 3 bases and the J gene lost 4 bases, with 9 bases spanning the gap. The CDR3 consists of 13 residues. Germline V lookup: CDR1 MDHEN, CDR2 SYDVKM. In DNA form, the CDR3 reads TGTGCCAGCAGTTTTGCAGGAGGCACTGAAGCTTTCTTT. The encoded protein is CASSFAGGTEAFF.

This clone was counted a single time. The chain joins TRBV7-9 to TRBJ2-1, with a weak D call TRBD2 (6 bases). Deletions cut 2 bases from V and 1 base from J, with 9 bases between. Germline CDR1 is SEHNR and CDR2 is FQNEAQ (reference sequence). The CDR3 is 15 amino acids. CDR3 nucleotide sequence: TGTGCCAGCAGCTTACCGGGAGTGTCCTACAATGAGCAGTTCTTC. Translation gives CASSLPGVSYNEQFF.

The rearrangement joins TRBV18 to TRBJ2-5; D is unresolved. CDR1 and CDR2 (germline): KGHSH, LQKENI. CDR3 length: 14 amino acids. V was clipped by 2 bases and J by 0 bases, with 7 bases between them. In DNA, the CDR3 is TGTGCCAGCTCACCAGGGGTGTACCAAGAGACCCAGTACTTC. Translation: CASSPGVYQETQYF.

CDR3 nucleotide sequence: TGTGCCAGTAGTAACGGACTAGCGGGAGAAAGGACGCAGTATTTT. Translation gives CASSNGLAGERTQYF. The genes are TRBV19 and TRBJ2-3, with 13 bases lining up with TRBD2. Germline values: CDR1 LNHDA, CDR2 SQIVND (reference sequence). V lost 4 bases, J lost 9 bases, and 7 bases stayed unmatched. The CDR3 spans 15 residues.

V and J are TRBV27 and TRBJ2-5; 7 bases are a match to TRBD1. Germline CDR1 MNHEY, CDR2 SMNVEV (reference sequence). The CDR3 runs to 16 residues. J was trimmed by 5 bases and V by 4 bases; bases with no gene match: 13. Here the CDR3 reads CASSSYRGRGSETQYF. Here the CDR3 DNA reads TGTGCCAGCAGTTCCTACAGGGGACGCGGGTCGGAGACCCAGTACTTC.

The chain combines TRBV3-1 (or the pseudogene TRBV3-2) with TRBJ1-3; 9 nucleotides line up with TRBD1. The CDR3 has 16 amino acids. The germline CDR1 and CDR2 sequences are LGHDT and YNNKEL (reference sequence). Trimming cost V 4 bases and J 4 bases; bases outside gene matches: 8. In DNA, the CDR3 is TGTGCCAGCAGCCCCCGGGACAGGGCTCCAGGAAACACCATATATTTT. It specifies CASSPRDRAPGNTIYF.

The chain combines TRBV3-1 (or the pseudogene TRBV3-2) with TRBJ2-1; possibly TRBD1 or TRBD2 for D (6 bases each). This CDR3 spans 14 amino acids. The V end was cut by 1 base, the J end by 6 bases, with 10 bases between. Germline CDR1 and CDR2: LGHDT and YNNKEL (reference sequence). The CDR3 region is CASSQAGGGNEQFF. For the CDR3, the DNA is TGTGCCAGCAGCCAAGCAGGAGGGGGCAATGAGCAGTTCTTC.

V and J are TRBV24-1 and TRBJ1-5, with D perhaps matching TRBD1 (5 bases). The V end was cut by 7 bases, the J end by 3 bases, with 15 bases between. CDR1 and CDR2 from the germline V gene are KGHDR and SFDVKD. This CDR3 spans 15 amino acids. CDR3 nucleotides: TGTGCCACCAGCGGACTTGGGGGTCTCAATCAGCCCCAGCATTTT. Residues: CATSGLGGLNQPQHF.

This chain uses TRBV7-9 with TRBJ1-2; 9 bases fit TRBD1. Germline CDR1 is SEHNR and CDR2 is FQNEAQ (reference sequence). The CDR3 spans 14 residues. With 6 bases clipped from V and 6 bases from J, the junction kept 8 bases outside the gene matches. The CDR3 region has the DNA TGTGCCAGCAGTCCCACCGGGACAGGGCATGGCTACACCTTC. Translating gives CASSPTGTGHGYTF. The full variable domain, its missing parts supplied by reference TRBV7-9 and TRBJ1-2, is DTGVSQNPRHKITKRGQNVTFRCDPISEHNRLYWYRQTLGQGPEFLTYFQNEAQLEKSRLLSDRFSAERPKGSFSTLEIQRTEQGDSAMYLCASSPTGTGHGYTFGSGTRLTVV.

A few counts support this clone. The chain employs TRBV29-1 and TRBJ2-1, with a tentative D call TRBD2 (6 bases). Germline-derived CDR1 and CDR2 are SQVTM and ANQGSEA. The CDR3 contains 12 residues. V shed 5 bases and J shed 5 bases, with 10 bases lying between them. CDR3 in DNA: TGCAGCGTTATGCGGGACGACAATGAGCAGTTCTTC. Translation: CSVMRDDNEQFF.

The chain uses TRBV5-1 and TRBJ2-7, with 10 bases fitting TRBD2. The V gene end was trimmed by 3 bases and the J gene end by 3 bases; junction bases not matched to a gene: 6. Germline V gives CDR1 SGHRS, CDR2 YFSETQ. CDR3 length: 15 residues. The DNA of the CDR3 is TGCGCCAGCAGCTCAACCGGGACTAGCGTCTACGAGCAGTACTTC. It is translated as CASSSTGTSVYEQYF.

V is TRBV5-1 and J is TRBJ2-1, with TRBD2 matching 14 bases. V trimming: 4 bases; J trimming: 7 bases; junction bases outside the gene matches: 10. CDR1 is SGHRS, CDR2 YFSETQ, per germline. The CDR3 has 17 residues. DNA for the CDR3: TGCGCCAGCAGCCCCGGGGGACTAGCGGGAGTTGGAAATGAGCAGTTCTTC. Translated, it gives CASSPGGLAGVGNEQFF. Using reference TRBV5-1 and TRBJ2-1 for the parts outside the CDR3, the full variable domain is KAGVTQTPRYLIKTRGQQVTLSCSPISGHRSVSWYQQTPGQGLQFLFEYFSETQRNKGNFPGRFSGRQFSNSRSEMNVSTLELGDSALYLCASSPGGLAGVGNEQFFGPGTRLTVL.

The CDR3 sequence: CASSFGDRAGADTQYF. CDR3 DNA sequence: TGTGCCAGCAGCTTCGGTGACAGGGCAGGAGCAGATACGCAGTATTTT. V is TRBV11-3 and J is TRBJ2-3; TRBD1 aligns across 7 bases. Trimming removed 3 bases from V and 4 bases from J; junction bases left unmatched: 10. Germline loops: CDR1 SGHNT, CDR2 YENEEA. The CDR3 has 16 residues.

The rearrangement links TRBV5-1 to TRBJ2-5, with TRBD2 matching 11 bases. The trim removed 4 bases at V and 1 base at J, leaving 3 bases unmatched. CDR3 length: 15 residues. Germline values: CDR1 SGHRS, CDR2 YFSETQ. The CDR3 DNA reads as TGCGCCAGCAGCACCGGGACTAGCGGCCAAGAGACCCAGTACTTC. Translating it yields CASSTGTSGQETQYF.

The CDR3 region is CASSPRQGRGASEQYF. The CDR3 region has the DNA TGTGCCAGCAGCCCGCGGCAGGGCAGGGGAGCCTCAGAGCAGTACTTC. The chain links TRBV7-9 to TRBJ2-7; a weak D match, TRBD1 (6 bases). Germline V gives CDR1 SEHNR, CDR2 FQNEAQ (reference sequence). CDR3 length: 16 residues. Trimming left V 5 bases short and J 7 bases short, with 24 bases between.

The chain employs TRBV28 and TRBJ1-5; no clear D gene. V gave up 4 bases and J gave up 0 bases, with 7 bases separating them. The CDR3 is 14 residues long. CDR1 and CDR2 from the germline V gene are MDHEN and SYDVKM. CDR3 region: CASSSGNSNQPQHF. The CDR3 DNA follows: TGTGCCAGCAGTTCAGGAAATAGCAATCAGCCCCAGCATTTT. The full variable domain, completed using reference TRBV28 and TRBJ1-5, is DVKVTQSSRYLVKRTGEKVFLECVQDMDHENMFWYRQDPGLGLRLIYFSYDVKMKEKGDIPEGYSVSREKKERFSLILESASTNQTSMYLCASSSGNSNQPQHFGDGTRLSIL.

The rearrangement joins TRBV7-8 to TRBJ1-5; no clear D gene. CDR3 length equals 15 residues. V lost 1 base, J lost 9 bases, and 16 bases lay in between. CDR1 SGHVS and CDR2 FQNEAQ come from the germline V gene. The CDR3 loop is CASSLEGRAMGPQHF. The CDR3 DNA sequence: TGTGCCAGCAGCTTAGAGGGCAGAGCAATGGGGCCCCAGCATTTT.

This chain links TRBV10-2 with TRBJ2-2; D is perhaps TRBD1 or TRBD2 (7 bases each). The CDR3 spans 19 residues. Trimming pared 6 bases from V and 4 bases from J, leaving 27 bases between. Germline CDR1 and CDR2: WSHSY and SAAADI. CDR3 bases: TGCGCCAGCAGGCCAGACAGGGCCCGAGGACTAGGACTCACCGGGGAGCTGTTTTTT. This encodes CASRPDRARGLGLTGELFF.

The CDR3 DNA reads as TGTGCCAGCAGCTTAGGTCAGGCGCTTTCACCCCTCCACTTT. Protein sequence: CASSLGQALSPLHF. V gene TRBV11-3 combines with J gene TRBJ1-6; unclear D gene. The CDR3 sequence is 14 residues long. CDR1 SGHNT and CDR2 YENEEA come from the germline V gene. Deletions cut 1 base from V and 9 bases from J, with 10 bases between.

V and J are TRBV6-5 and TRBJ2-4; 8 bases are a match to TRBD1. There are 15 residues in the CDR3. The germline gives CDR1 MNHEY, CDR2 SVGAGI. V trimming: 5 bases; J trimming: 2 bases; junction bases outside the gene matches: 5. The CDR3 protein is CASSPGQAPKNIQYF. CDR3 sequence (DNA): TGTGCCAGCAGTCCGGGACAGGCCCCCAAAAACATTCAGTACTTC.

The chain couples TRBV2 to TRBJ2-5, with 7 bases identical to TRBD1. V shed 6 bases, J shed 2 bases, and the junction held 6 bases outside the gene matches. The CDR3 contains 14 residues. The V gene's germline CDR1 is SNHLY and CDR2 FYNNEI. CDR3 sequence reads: CASSPGTVQETQYF. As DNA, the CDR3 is TGTGCCAGCAGCCCCGGGACAGTACAAGAGACCCAGTACTTC.

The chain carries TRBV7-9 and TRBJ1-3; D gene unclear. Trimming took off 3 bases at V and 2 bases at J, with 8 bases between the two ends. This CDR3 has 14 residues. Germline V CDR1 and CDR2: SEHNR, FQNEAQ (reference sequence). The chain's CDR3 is CASSFGQPGNTIYF. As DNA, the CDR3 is TGTGCCAGCAGCTTCGGGCAGCCTGGAAACACCATATATTTT.